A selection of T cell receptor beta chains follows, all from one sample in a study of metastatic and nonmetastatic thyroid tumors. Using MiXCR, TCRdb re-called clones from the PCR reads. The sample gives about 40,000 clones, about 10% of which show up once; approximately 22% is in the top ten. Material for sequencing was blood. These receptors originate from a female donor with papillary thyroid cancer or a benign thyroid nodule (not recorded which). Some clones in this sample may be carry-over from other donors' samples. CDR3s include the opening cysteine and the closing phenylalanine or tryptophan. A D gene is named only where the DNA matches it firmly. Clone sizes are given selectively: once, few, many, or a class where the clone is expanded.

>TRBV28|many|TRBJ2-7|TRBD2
CASSTLTSGTYEQYF
TGTGCCAGCAGTACCCTTACTAGCGGGACCTACGAGCAGTACTTC
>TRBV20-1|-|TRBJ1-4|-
CSAMLVQIEKLFF
TGCAGTGCTATGTTAGTACAGATTGAAAAACTGTTTTTT
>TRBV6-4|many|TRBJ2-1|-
CASSVSEGAYNEQFF
TGTGCCAGCAGTGTCTCTGAGGGAGCCTACAATGAGCAGTTCTTC
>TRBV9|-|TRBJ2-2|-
CASSVVVASLTGELFF
TGTGCCAGCAGCGTCGTCGTGGCGAGCCTCACCGGGGAGCTGTTTTTT
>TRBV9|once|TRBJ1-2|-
CASSPLGRGANGYTF
TGTGCCAGCAGCCCTTTGGGTCGGGGGGCGAATGGCTACACCTTC
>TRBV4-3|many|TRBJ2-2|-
CASSHTRPNTGELFF
TGCGCCAGCAGCCATACTAGACCCAACACCGGGGAGCTGTTTTTT
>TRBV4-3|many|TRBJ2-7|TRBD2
CASSQGTSGNYEQYF
TGCGCCAGCAGCCAAGGGACTAGCGGAAACTACGAGCAGTACTTC
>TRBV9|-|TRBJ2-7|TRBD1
CASSPGQGPYEQYF
TGTGCCAGCAGCCCGGGACAGGGCCCCTACGAGCAGTACTTC
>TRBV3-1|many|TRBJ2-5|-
CASSPSKMGGRETQYF
TGTGCCAGCAGCCCGTCCAAGATGGGGGGACGAGAGACCCAGTACTTC
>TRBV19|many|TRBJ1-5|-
CASSVWKTSNQPQHF
TGTGCCAGTAGTGTTTGGAAGACTAGCAATCAGCCCCAGCATTTT
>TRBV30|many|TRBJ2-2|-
CAWRGGRKNTGELFF
TGTGCCTGGAGGGGCGGGCGGAAGAACACCGGGGAGCTGTTTTTT
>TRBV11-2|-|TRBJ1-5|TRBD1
CASSSRLGQGAGQPQHF
TGTGCCAGCAGCTCCAGACTGGGACAGGGGGCAGGGCAGCCCCAGCATTTT
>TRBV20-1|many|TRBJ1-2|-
CSAGKDSYPSGYTF
TGCAGTGCTGGAAAAGACAGTTATCCATCCGGATACACCTTC
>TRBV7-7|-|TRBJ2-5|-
CASGIYSRETQYF
TGTGCTAGCGGCATCTACAGTCGCGAGACCCAGTACTTC
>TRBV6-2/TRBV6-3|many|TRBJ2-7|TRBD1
CASTEDRGRLMGEQYF
TGTGCCAGCACCGAAGACAGGGGGCGACTGATGGGGGAGCAGTACTTC
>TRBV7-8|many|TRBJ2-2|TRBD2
CASSFKREVTGELFF
TGTGCCAGCAGCTTTAAGCGGGAGGTCACCGGGGAGCTGTTTTTT
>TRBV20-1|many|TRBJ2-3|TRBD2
CSAPGGAGVADTQYF
TGCAGTGCCCCCGGGGGGGCGGGAGTGGCAGATACGCAGTATTTT
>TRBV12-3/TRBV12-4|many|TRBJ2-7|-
CASSLISWERKTYEQYF
TGTGCCAGCAGTTTGATTTCGTGGGAGAGAAAAACCTACGAGCAGTACTTC
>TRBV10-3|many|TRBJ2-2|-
CAISVYNGSRTGELFF
TGTGCCATCAGTGTGTATAACGGGAGTCGCACCGGGGAGCTGTTTTTT
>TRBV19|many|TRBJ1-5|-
CASSYGGNQPQHF
TGTGCCAGTAGTTACGGGGGGAATCAGCCCCAGCATTTT
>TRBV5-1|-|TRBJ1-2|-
CASSWDSYHGYTF
TGCGCCAGCAGCTGGGACTCTTATCATGGCTACACCTTC
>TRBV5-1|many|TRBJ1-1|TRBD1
CASSLGQGAEAFF
TGCGCCAGCAGCTTGGGGCAGGGGGCTGAAGCTTTCTTT
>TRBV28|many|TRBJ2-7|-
CASSLQGSSYEQYF
TGTGCCAGCAGTTTACAGGGGAGCTCCTACGAGCAGTACTTC
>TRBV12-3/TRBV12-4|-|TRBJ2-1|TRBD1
CASSSKTGDNEQFF
TGTGCCAGCAGTTCGAAGACAGGGGACAATGAGCAGTTCTTC
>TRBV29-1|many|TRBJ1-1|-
CSVEPLIRNTEAFF
TGCAGCGTTGAGCCCCTGATCAGGAACACTGAAGCTTTCTTT
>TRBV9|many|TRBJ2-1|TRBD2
CASSVASGSDNEQFF
TGTGCCAGCAGCGTAGCCAGCGGGAGCGACAATGAGCAGTTCTTC
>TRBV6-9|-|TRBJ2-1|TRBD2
CASNIPSGRANEQFF
TGTGCCAGCAATATTCCTAGCGGGAGGGCGAATGAGCAGTTCTTC
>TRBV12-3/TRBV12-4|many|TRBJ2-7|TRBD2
CASSRRLAGSYEQYF
TGTGCCAGCAGCCGTCGACTAGCGGGAAGCTACGAGCAGTACTTC
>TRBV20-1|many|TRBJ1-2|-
CSARNGDLLNYGYTF
TGCAGTGCTAGAAATGGTGACCTCCTGAACTATGGCTACACCTTC
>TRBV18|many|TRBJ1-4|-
CASSPGVSGEKLFF
TGTGCCAGCTCACCGGGGGTTAGTGGTGAAAAACTGTTTTTT
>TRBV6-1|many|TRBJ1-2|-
CASSDRVGGYTF
TGTGCCAGCAGTGATCGGGTCGGTGGCTACACCTTC
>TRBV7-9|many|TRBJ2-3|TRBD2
CASSLGGLAGRTDTQYF
TGTGCCAGCAGCTTAGGGGGGTTAGCGGGACGCACAGATACGCAGTATTTT
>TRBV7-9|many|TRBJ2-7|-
CASSLTEYEQYF
TGTGCCAGCAGCTTAACCGAATACGAGCAGTACTTC
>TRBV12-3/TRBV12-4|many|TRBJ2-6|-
CASSAGVSGANVLTF
TGTGCCAGCAGTGCAGGGGTATCTGGGGCCAACGTCCTGACTTTC
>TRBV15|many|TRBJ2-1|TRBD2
CATSRDARQREAAYNEQFF
TGTGCCACCAGCAGAGATGCCCGACAGCGGGAGGCGGCGTACAATGAGCAGTTCTTC
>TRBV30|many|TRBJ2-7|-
CAWSAAQGVGYEQYF
TGTGCCTGGAGTGCGGCTCAGGGAGTAGGGTACGAGCAGTACTTC
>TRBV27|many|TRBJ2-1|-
CASSLRSSYNEQFF
TGTGCCAGCAGTTTACGATCGTCCTACAATGAGCAGTTCTTC
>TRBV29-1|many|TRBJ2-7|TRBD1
CSVDWDRGRFRFRAEQYF
TGCAGCGTTGACTGGGACAGGGGGCGCTTTCGGTTTCGGGCCGAGCAGTACTTC
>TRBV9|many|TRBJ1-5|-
CASSPRGVGGNQPQHF
TGTGCCAGCAGCCCACGAGGGGTCGGGGGAAATCAGCCCCAGCATTTT
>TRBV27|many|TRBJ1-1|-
CASRDRRRSDTEAFF
TGTGCCAGCAGGGACCGAAGAAGGAGCGACACTGAAGCTTTCTTT
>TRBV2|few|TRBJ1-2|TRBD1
CASTVTGEGYGYTF
TGTGCCAGCACCGTGACAGGGGAAGGCTATGGCTACACCTTC
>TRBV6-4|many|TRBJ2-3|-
CASSSRAHSTDTQYF
TGTGCCAGCAGTTCCCGGGCCCATAGCACAGATACGCAGTATTTT
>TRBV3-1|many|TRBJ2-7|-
CASSQTFYEQYF
TGTGCCAGCAGCCAAACCTTCTACGAGCAGTACTTC
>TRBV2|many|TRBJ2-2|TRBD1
CASTRDRGFGELFF
TGTGCCAGCACGAGGGACAGGGGGTTCGGGGAGCTGTTTTTT
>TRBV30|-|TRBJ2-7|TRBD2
CAWSGGLAFWQYF
TGTGCCTGGAGTGGGGGACTAGCGTTTTGGCAGTACTTC
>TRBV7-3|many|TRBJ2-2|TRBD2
CASSVAGPTGELFF
TGTGCCAGCAGCGTAGCGGGTCCCACCGGGGAGCTGTTTTTT
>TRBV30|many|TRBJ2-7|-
CAWSVGMPGEQYF
TGTGCCTGGAGTGTAGGGATGCCGGGAGAGCAGTACTTC
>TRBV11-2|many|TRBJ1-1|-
CASSLVRGANTEAFF
TGTGCCAGCAGCTTAGTGCGAGGAGCGAACACTGAAGCTTTCTTT
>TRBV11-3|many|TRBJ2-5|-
CASSPERETQYF
TGTGCCAGCAGCCCGGAGAGAGAGACCCAGTACTTC
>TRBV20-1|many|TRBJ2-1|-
CSATTRAGPYNEQFF
TGCAGTGCCACAACCAGGGCGGGACCGTACAATGAGCAGTTCTTC
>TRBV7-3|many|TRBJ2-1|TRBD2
CASSRGGGNEQFF
TGTGCCAGCAGCCGCGGGGGGGGGAATGAGCAGTTCTTC